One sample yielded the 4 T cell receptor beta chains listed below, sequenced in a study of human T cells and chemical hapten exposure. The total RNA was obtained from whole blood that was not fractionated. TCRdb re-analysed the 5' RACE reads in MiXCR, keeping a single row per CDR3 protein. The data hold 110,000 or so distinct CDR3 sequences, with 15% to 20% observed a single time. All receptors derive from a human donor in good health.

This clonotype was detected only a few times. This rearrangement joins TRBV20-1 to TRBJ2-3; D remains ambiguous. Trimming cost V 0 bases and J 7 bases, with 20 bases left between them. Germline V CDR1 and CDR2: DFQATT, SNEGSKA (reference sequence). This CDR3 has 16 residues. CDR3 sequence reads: CSARDHTERSGYTQYF. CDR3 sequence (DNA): TGCAGTGCTAGAGATCACACAGAACGGTCGGGCTATACGCAGTATTTT.

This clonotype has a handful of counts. The CDR3 DNA reads TGCAGTGCTAGAGGTAGCGGGAGCCCCTCCTACGAGCAGTACTTC. The encoded protein is CSARGSGSPSYEQYF. This chain connects TRBV20-1 to TRBJ2-7, with 9 bases lining up with TRBD2. CDR1 DFQATT and CDR2 SNEGSKA come from the germline V gene (reference sequence). With 1 base clipped from V and 0 bases from J, the junction kept 4 bases outside the gene matches. The CDR3 runs to 15 residues.

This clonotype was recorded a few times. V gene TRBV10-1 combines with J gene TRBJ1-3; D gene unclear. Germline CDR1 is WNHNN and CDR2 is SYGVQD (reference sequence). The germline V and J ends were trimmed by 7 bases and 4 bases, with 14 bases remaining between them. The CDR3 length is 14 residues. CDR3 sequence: CASTNGGIGNTIYF. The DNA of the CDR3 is TGCGCCAGCACTAACGGCGGGATCGGAAACACCATATATTTT.

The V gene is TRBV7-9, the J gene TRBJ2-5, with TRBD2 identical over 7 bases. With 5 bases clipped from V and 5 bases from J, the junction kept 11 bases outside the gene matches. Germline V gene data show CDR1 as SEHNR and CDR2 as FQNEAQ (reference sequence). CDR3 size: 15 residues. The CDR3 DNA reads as TGTGCCAGCAGCCTGCGGGGCGGGAGACGGGAGACCCAGTACTTC. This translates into CASSLRGGRRETQYF.